The T cell receptor (beta chain) described here comes from a study of cytomegalovirus exposure and HLA in healthy donors. With respect to this clone: Its target is unknown.

Use of 60 Vbeta and 13 Jbeta primers characterized the PCR. TCRdb's copy holds only in-frame clones and misses some; the assay was immunoSEQ multiplex PCR. The sample shows about 82,000 clones, about 87% of them seen only once. Study-level points and caveats: With later analysis, a missense DCLRE1C variant became linked to TCR beta V- and J-gene trimming. Sequencing likely generated an artifact that appeared as a cluster of highly shared sequence variants. Further analysis, carried out later, found HLA-associated TCR beta chains more clonally expanded than equally common other chains.

The germline gives CDR1 SGHNT, CDR2 YYREEE (reference sequence). The CDR3 is 15 amino acids. The V gene end was trimmed by 0 bases and the J gene end by 4 bases; junction bases not matched to a gene: 6. The chain couples TRBV5-4 to TRBJ1-2, with TRBD1 identical over 7 bases. The sequence derives from a man aged 18 to 30 in good health and CMV-seronegative. The sequencing sample was made of PBMCs. CDR3 DNA: TGTGCCAGCAGCTTGGAGGTTACAGGGGCCTATGGCTACACCTTC. This gives the protein CASSLEVTGAYGYTF.